This TCR beta chain was identified in a study of early T cells in non-severe SARS-CoV-2 infection. Study-level information: Chains were not paired, and sequencing was done on bulk RNA from unsorted whole blood. Study-wide results and caveats: VDJdb matching favored anti-spike CD8 responses, missing private and CD4 specificities.

Comments on this clonotype: Antigen: not known.

Molecules of cDNA were individually given unique molecular identifiers that were attached to them. TCRdb used MiXCR to reprocess the 5' RACE reads, holding one entry per CDR3 protein. The sample shows about 83,000 distinct CDR3 sequences, 10% of them seen only once. The origin of this receptor is an adult who was a healthcare worker with PCR-confirmed SARS-CoV-2 infection or an uninfected control (not recorded which). The sequenced sample was whole blood, obtained at baseline.

The CDR3 spells CASRRRGLETQYF. CDR3 DNA: TGTGCCAGCAGAAGAAGAGGGTTGGAGACCCAGTACTTC. The rearrangement uses TRBV6-1 and TRBJ2-5, with TRBD2 as a possible D gene (5 bases). Trimming cost V 6 bases and J 5 bases, with 13 bases left between them. The V gene's germline CDR1 is MNHNS and CDR2 SASEGT. This CDR3 has 13 amino acids.